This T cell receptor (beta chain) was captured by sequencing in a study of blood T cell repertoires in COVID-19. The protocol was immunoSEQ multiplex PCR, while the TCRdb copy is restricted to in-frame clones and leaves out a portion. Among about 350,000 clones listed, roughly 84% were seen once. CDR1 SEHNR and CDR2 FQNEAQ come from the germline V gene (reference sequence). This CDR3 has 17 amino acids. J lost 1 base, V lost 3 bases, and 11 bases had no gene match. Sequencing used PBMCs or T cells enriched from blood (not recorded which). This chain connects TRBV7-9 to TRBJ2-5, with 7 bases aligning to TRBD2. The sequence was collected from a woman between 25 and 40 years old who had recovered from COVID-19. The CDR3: CASSFPWEGRSQETQYF. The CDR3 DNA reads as TGTGCCAGCAGCTTTCCCTGGGAGGGGCGCTCCCAAGAGACCCAGTACTTC.